The 15 T cell receptor beta chains listed next were all sequenced from one sample in a study of early T cells in non-severe SARS-CoV-2 infection. TCRdb itself ran the 5' RACE reads through MiXCR, one entry per CDR3 protein. The sample consists of about 23,000 distinct CDR3 sequences, approximately 4.5% of them appearing once. Sequencing used whole blood. The receptor set was obtained from an adult who was a healthcare worker with PCR-confirmed SARS-CoV-2 infection or an uninfected control (not recorded which).

In its sample, this clonotype was seen a few times. The gene calls are TRBV20-1 and TRBJ2-5; D not resolved. V lost 6 bases and J lost 0, with 11 bases in between. Germline values: CDR1 DFQATT, CDR2 SNEGSKA (reference sequence). This CDR3 has 13 residues. The CDR3 loop reads CSAGPGNQETQYF. CDR3 nucleotides: TGCAGTGCCGGACCGGGCAACCAAGAGACCCAGTACTTC.

The sample holds a few counts of this clonotype. Here the CDR3 reads CATSGRRGLAGGSTDTQYF. Written as DNA, the CDR3 is TGTGCCACCAGTGGCCGTCGGGGACTAGCGGGGGGAAGCACAGATACGCAGTATTTT. This chain uses TRBV24-1 with TRBJ2-3; 15 bases fit TRBD2. Germline CDR1 is KGHDR and CDR2 is SFDVKD. Trimming at V came to 5 bases and at J to 0 bases, leaving 8 bases not matched to a gene. CDR3 length equals 19 residues.

The chain employs TRBV19 and TRBJ2-5; D is uncertain. This CDR3 is 12 amino acids long. CDR1 is LNHDA and CDR2 is SQIVND in the germline V gene (reference sequence). Trimming removed 2 bases at V and 5 bases at J, with 6 bases between. CDR3 in amino acids: CASSITPETQYF. CDR3 in DNA: TGTGCCAGTAGTATAACCCCCGAGACCCAGTACTTC.

This clonotype showed up many times. The chain recombines TRBV11-2 with TRBJ2-5; D not certain. CDR1 is SGHAT, CDR2 FQNNGV, per germline. With 5 bases removed from V and 5 bases from J, the gap between germline ends came to 9 bases. This CDR3 is 12 amino acids long. For the CDR3, the DNA is TGTGCCAGCAGCCCCTACGTGGAGACCCAGTACTTC. Amino acids: CASSPYVETQYF.

There are many counts of this clonotype. V usage is TRBV29-1 and J usage is TRBJ2-2; D is possibly TRBD1 (5 bases). Trimming took 5 bases from V and 1 from J, leaving 17 bases between them. The CDR3 sequence is 16 residues long. Germline CDR1 is SQVTM and CDR2 is ANQGSEA. CDR3 loop: CSVKGRGSENTGELFF. The CDR3 DNA reads TGCAGCGTTAAGGGGCGAGGCAGTGAGAACACCGGGGAGCTGTTTTTT.

This clonotype was observed many times. This chain uses TRBV5-5 with TRBJ2-2; the D call may be TRBD1 or TRBD2 (5 bases each). The V gene lost 4 bases and the J gene lost 5 bases, with 15 bases spanning the gap. This CDR3 has 15 residues. CDR1 is SGHKS, CDR2 YYEKEE, per germline (reference sequence). The CDR3 sequence is CASSTRDGQTGELFF. CDR3 in DNA: TGTGCCAGCAGCACGAGGGACGGCCAGACCGGGGAGCTGTTTTTT.

This clonotype was seen a few times. The chain joins TRBV6-2 or TRBV6-3 to TRBJ2-7; 8 nucleotides line up with TRBD1. The CDR3 totals 13 residues. Germline loops: CDR1 MNHEY, CDR2 SVGEGT. The V and J ends lost 6 bases and 3 bases, in that order; junction bases with no gene match: 4. The CDR3 loop reads CASRKTGVYEQYF. The CDR3 DNA follows: TGTGCCAGCAGAAAGACAGGGGTCTACGAGCAGTACTTC.

This clonotype has a count of ten or more. The chain has TRBV6-2 or TRBV6-3 and TRBJ2-1; 9 positions match TRBD2. The CDR3 has 14 amino acids. Germline CDR1 reads MNHEY; CDR2 reads SVGEGT. Trimming removed 8 bases from V and 7 bases from J; junction bases left unmatched: 9. CDR3 sequence (DNA): TGTGCCAGCGCGGGAGGGGGAAGAAAAAATGAGCAGTTCTTC. Translated, it gives CASAGGGRKNEQFF.

This clonotype occurred many times. This sequence joins TRBV29-1 and TRBJ2-7; TRBD2 matches 16 bases. The V segment lost 6 bases and the J segment 2 bases; nucleotides outside the gene matches: 7. CDR3 length: 16 residues. Germline CDR1 and CDR2: SQVTM and ANQGSEA. CDR3 in DNA: TGCAGCGTCTCCGGGACTAGCGGGGGGGAGACCTACGAGCAGTACTTC. Protein sequence: CSVSGTSGGETYEQYF.

This clonotype has at least ten counts. The CDR3 is CASGTENTGELFF. The CDR3 DNA sequence: TGTGCCAGCGGGACTGAGAACACCGGGGAGCTGTTTTTT. The chain carries TRBV7-3 and TRBJ2-2; the D gene is possibly TRBD2 (6 bases). The length of the CDR3 is 13 residues. The V end was cut by 8 bases, the J end by 1 base, with 8 bases between. Germline CDR1 SGHTA, CDR2 FQGTGA.

This clonotype appeared a few times. V gene TRBV7-9 combines with J gene TRBJ2-7; D may match TRBD1 or TRBD2 (5 bases each). CDR1 is SEHNR, CDR2 FQNEAQ, per germline (reference sequence). The germline V and J ends were trimmed by 5 bases and 0 bases, with 11 bases remaining between them. This CDR3 spans 14 amino acids. CDR3 loop: CASSQGRNSYEQYF. The CDR3 nucleotides are TGTGCCAGCAGCCAGGGACGGAACTCCTACGAGCAGTACTTC.

In this sample, this clonotype turned up many times. J is TRBJ2-3 and V is TRBV29-1, with a tentative D call TRBD1 (6 bases). Trimming shortened V by 4 bases and J by 2 bases, and 7 bases separated the two germline ends. Germline assignment: CDR1 SQVTM and CDR2 ANQGSEA. This CDR3 contains 12 residues. CDR3 sequence (DNA): TGCAGCGTTGGGGGGCCCACAGATACGCAGTATTTT. Translating it yields CSVGGPTDTQYF.

By sample fraction, this clonotype is medium-sized. CDR3: CASSYGLEVNEQFF. The CDR3 bases are TGTGCCAGCAGCTACGGACTAGAGGTCAATGAGCAGTTCTTC. This rearrangement joins TRBV7-2 to TRBJ2-1; TRBD2 matches 7 bases. CDR1 is SGHTA and CDR2 is FQGNSA in the germline V gene. The CDR3 covers 14 residues. Trimming at V came to 4 bases and at J to 6 bases, leaving 6 bases not matched to a gene.

Ten or more counts support this clonotype. This sequence joins TRBV7-2 and TRBJ2-1; a weak D match, TRBD2 (5 bases). Trimming took off 6 bases at V and 2 bases at J, with 14 bases between the two ends. In germline, CDR1 is SGHTA, CDR2 FQGNSA. The CDR3 covers 15 residues. The chain's CDR3 is CASSFGLSAYNEQFF. CDR3 coding DNA: TGTGCCAGCAGTTTTGGACTGTCGGCCTACAATGAGCAGTTCTTC.

The sample holds many counts of this clonotype. The chain recombines TRBV7-3 with TRBJ2-6; 9 nucleotides agree with TRBD1. Trimming took 1 base from V and 9 from J; bases not matched to a gene: 7. CDR3 size: 16 residues. Germline CDR1 reads SGHTA; CDR2 reads FQGTGA. The CDR3 DNA sequence: TGTGCCAGCAGCTTAAACGCGGGACAGGGAGGCAACGTCCTGACTTTC. This gives the protein CASSLNAGQGGNVLTF.